What follows describes a single T cell receptor (beta chain). The sample comes from a study of CD8+CD57+ T cells in acquired aplastic anemia. CDR1 MGHRA and CDR2 YSYEKL come from the germline V gene. The ends were cut back, 2 bases at V and 0 bases at J, with 17 bases in the middle. The CDR3 has 17 residues. CD8+CD57+ cell expansion had been shown by flow cytometry in patients chosen for sequencing. Profiles of TCR beta VDJ and CDR3 were generated from a genomic DNA template. Using its own MiXCR run on the reads, TCRdb lists one record per CDR3 protein. The sample records some 150,000 distinct CDR3 sequences, 40% to 50% being singletons.

The TCR originated in a human donor with aplastic anemia. V usage is TRBV4-1 and J usage is TRBJ2-7; D gene ambiguous. Sequencing was performed on sorted CD4+, CD8+, or CD8+CD57+ T cells (not recorded which) from PBMCs. The CDR3 is CASSQFFDTVSSYEQYF. The DNA of the CDR3 is TGCGCCAGCAGCCAATTCTTTGACACTGTTTCCTCCTACGAGCAGTACTTC.